This T cell receptor (beta chain) appears in the sequencing data of a study of cytomegalovirus exposure and HLA in healthy donors (dated by TCRdb to the late 2010s). Regarding the research as a whole: In an earlier analysis of about 560 of the donors, around 300 Gb of sequence data and 90 million to 130 million unique TCR beta sequences from about 179 million T cells were reported. An early release covering roughly 600 HLA-typed donors comprised roughly 300 gigabases of sequencing data and 85 million to 100 million unique TCR sequences. Of the roughly 390 genotyped donors, 65% to 90% fell in the genetic ancestry cluster associated with self-reported Caucasian donors. The study aimed to test whether cataloging public T cell receptors could reveal signatures of past pathogen exposure. The study profiled the T cell repertoires of 666 subjects by immunosequencing and related them to cytomegalovirus serostatus. Along with the approximately 670-subject first cohort, a separate validation cohort of 120 different subjects was used. The study combined high-throughput TCR immunosequencing, statistical association of individual TCRs with disease status, and machine learning to predict cytomegalovirus infection status. A later analysis re-examined previously published TCR beta repertoires from more than 550 donors and added high-resolution HLA genotyping to investigate patterns of TCR occurrence. Rather than drawing on any new phenotypic data, the later analysis identified candidate immune exposures from TCR beta sequences and the way those sequences occurred across donors. In an earlier analysis of 587 of the donors, high-throughput TCR beta sequencing was used to judge whether each TCR beta V gene segment behaved as functional or pseudogenic. Alongside the repertoire data, information on donor age, sex, ethnicity and CMV serostatus was compiled. A later genetic analysis used genome-wide SNP genotypes for about 65% of the roughly 700 donors, treating that subset as a discovery cohort. Every repertoire in the discovery cohort had been generated on one and the same sequencing platform. HLA typing covered class I and class II loci at four-digit resolution. Typing coverage varied by locus: 629-630 donors for A, B, C, DRB1 and DQB1; about 520 for DQA1; around 610 for DPA1; approximately 470 for DPB1. About 5 DR-DQ haplotypes were handled as single units for association and clustering, since linkage in the cohort was strong. On average, around 240,000 unique TCR beta nucleotide sequences were sequenced per donor among several hundred genotyped donors of the cohort, with approximately 18% of those sequences being non-productive.

Summary of the overall study and its limitations: Because the 87-base-pair reads could not distinguish some IMGT-functional V segments, including TRBV6-2 and TRBV6-3, those segments were excluded. In an earlier analysis of fewer than 700 of the donors, most TCR beta V segments appeared in productive rearrangements about 87% or about 30% of the time, broadly matching IMGT annotations. Because HLA typing was missing for some donors at each locus, association tests included only the typed subset. In a later analysis, HLA-associated TCR beta chains showed more clonal expansion and lower generation probabilities than non-associated chains that were equally common. A further reported finding was that TCR beta sequences accurately predicted the HLA-A and HLA-B alleles for most subjects in the first cohort. A later analysis reported that several top co-occurrence clusters appeared linked to parvovirus B19, influenza, CMV and Epstein-Barr virus. Only TCR beta chains were sequenced in this cohort, and the absence of alpha or paired-chain data limited detectable features. Most TCR sequences were seen in very few donors, while some public TCRs were found in many individuals. A later genetic analysis associated a missense DCLRE1C variant with V-gene and J-gene trimming of TCR beta chains, and an independent cohort replicated the association. Immune exposure information for the cohort was limited to CMV serostatus. A few of the identified cytomegalovirus-associated TCR beta chains were confirmed in vitro to be specific for cytomegalovirus antigens. About 15 rarely observed V segments, including chromosome 9 orphons, were excluded from the earlier analysis of just under 600 of the donors because counts were too low. Presence/absence analyses assumed roughly uniform sequencing depth across donors, an assumption that may not hold. Assigning TCR associations to individual alleles was difficult when HLA alleles, especially DR and DQ, strongly co-occurred. In a later analysis, the rate of TCR association differed among HLA loci, with DRB1 alleles having the most associated TCRs and HLA-C alleles having the fewest. In both the original and validation cohorts, the classifier was reported to diagnose cytomegalovirus status with high specificity and sensitivity. The sequencing pipeline was judged likely to have produced a cluster of highly shared sequence variants as a technical artifact. A later analysis associated approximately 17,000 TCR beta sequences with specific HLA alleles at a false discovery rate of 0.05. According to a later genetic analysis, donors in an Asian-associated ancestry cluster had fewer N-insertions in productive TCRs than the roughly 660-donor mean. Most CMV-associated TCR beta chains appeared to be HLA-restricted in a later analysis, and the HLA associations seemed to be driven largely by CMV exposure. The study listed 150 to 200 TCR beta chains as associated with cytomegalovirus. According to the authors, the approach could potentially be generalized to other disease states and immunological phenotypes. Linkage disequilibrium might explain the correlated functional status among segregating V segments, but an unknown experimental factor could not be ruled out.

V is reduced by 5 bases and J by 0 bases, leaving a spacing of 19 bases between them. Inclusive of the bounding cysteine and phenylalanine, the CDR3 is 17 residues long. Solely the CDR3 DNA is kept, with 51 bases framed from the first base. According to the germline V gene (reference sequence), CDR1 reads LNHNV and CDR2 reads YYDKDF. The cohort comprised 550 to 700 healthy bone marrow donors. At the time of sampling, all cohort members were nominally healthy, though unrecorded immune exposures were likely present. The donor was CMV seronegative and was included in the group of 352 seronegative cohort members. A peripheral blood sample was provided by each donor, and peripheral blood mononuclear cells were used for TCR beta sequencing. The Qiagen DNeasy Blood Extraction Kit was used to extract genomic DNA from the blood cell samples. Concerning this clone itself: It has no known antigen specificity. Qualities for individual bases were not recorded, and no much larger clone is one base off.

Receptor amplification or capture employed the immunoSEQ multiplex PCR assay. A mixture of 60 forward primers for TCR Vbeta segments and 13 reverse primers for TCR Jbeta segments was used in the multiplex PCR. The CDR3 region of rearranged TCR beta genes was amplified from genomic DNA with a multiplex PCR assay. The amplified TCR beta libraries were sequenced on the Illumina HiSeq System as 87-base-pair reads. Concerning the study's data processing: In a later analysis, 80 million or so unique TCR beta chains were counted across the 500 to 700 repertoires, and roughly 10 million of these chains were shared by at least two donors. Raw reads were error-corrected and collapsed into unique sequences with a nearest-neighbor algorithm that merged closely related sequences to remove PCR and sequencing errors. CDR3 sequences were aligned to IMGT reference sequences to assign V, D and J gene segments. For a sequence to be retained, a match of at least six nucleotides to both a V gene segment and a J gene segment was required. A rearrangement was called productive if the CDR3 had no stop codons and remained in frame with V and J, and every other rearrangement was called non-productive. Following IMGT convention, CDR3 was defined as the stretch from the second conserved V-encoded cysteine to the conserved J-encoded phenylalanine. The earlier analysis of about 620 of the donors excluded sequences that lacked an unambiguous match to a single V gene segment. An earlier analysis of several hundred of the donors classified V segments as functional when productive rearrangements were above 56.7% and as segregating when the standard deviation between donors was above 5%. To diagnose cytomegalovirus status from the catalog of TCR beta chain sequences, a statistical classification framework was built. In a later analysis, V and J genes were assigned by comparing TCR nucleotide sequences against IMGT/GENE-DB human TR gene sequences. The TCRdist pipeline was used in a later analysis to assign CDR3 sequences and most-parsimonious VDJ recombination scenarios. In a later analysis, each TCR beta chain was defined by its CDR3 amino acid sequence together with its V-gene family, and reads without a unique V-gene family were excluded. In a later analysis, approximately 640 highly shared, low-generation-probability nucleotide sequences were removed to address suspected cross-contamination and a sequencing artifact. For each public chain, a later analysis derived a clonal expansion index from normalized ranks of inferred template counts within each repertoire. In a later analysis, generation probabilities were computed with a VDJ recombination model fitted to out-of-frame rearrangements, and the resulting probabilities were checked against IGoR. In a later analysis, TCR-TCR, TCR-HLA and TCR-CMV co-occurrence was scored with hypergeometric tests, and a repertoire-size bias correction was applied to TCR pairs. False discovery rates were estimated in a later analysis by permuting HLA or CMV assignments 20 times. In a later analysis, co-occurring TCRs were grouped using DBSCAN, with TCRdist sequence similarity added in when clustering inside HLA-allele-positive subsets. Co-occurrence clustering excluded repertoires with fewer than 30,000 or more than 120,000 public chains, plus five with anomalous nucleotide sharing. In TCRdb, the immuneACCESS table is reduced to in-frame sequences with V and J assigned. These tables do not hold every clone; where another copy was compared, an unresolved V gene accounts for under half, and the others remain unexplained. The V and J calls and the clone size are those of that table, but D and trimming were determined from the DNA. This sample lists 98,000 or so clones; roughly 75% were detected once. Jointly, the top ten make up about 1.7% of the sample.

Sample: PBMCs. This sequence was found in a woman aged 40 to 55 in good health and CMV-seronegative. The rearrangement combines TRBV15 with TRBJ2-5; no D segment can be confidently identified. The CDR3 loop reads CATSAPSRLSYQETQYF. The DNA sequence is given as TGTGCCACCAGCGCCCCATCGAGGCTCTCGTACCAAGAGACCCAGTACTTC.